The 12 T cell receptor beta chains below come from one sample, sequenced in a study of cytomegalovirus exposure and HLA in healthy donors. 13 Jbeta primers and 60 Vbeta primers were used for the PCR. Clones were read by immunoSEQ multiplex PCR, and TCRdb kept only the in-frame ones, dropping some. The sample shows 110,000 or so clones, roughly 71% of them seen only once. The material sequenced was PBMCs. The receptors come from a woman in her 70s in good health and CMV-seropositive.

The genes are TRBV6-1 and TRBJ1-2; 7 nucleotides match TRBD1. This CDR3 has 16 residues. Trimming at V came to 5 bases and at J to 4 bases, leaving 13 bases not matched to a gene. Germline V lookup: CDR1 MNHNS, CDR2 SASEGT. Written as DNA, the CDR3 is TGTGCCAGCAGTAAAGAGGGACAGCTGTTTAGCTATGGCTACACCTTC. It yields the protein CASSKEGQLFSYGYTF.

The genes are TRBV5-1 and TRBJ1-6; 9 nucleotides match TRBD1. Per germline, CDR1 SGHRS and CDR2 YFSETQ. Unmatched junction bases numbered 6, after V lost 0 bases and J lost 11 bases. There are 15 residues in the CDR3. The CDR3, as DNA: TGCGCCAGCAGCTTGGACGGGACAGGGCGTCCACCCCTCCACTTT. Encoded protein: CASSLDGTGRPPLHF.

The chain is built from TRBV5-6 and TRBJ2-1; TRBD2 is a possible D gene (6 bases). The CDR3 runs to 15 residues. The germline V gene encodes CDR1 SGHDT and CDR2 YYEEEE. V lost 2 bases and J lost 5, with 14 bases in between. The CDR3 coding sequence is TGTGCCAGCAGCTTCCTGAGTAGCGGAGACAATGAGCAGTTCTTC. Translated, it gives CASSFLSSGDNEQFF.

The chain combines TRBV6-5 with TRBJ1-6, with D possibly TRBD1 on 5 matching bases. V dropped 0 bases and J dropped 8 bases, with 14 bases sitting between them. Germline V gene sequence: CDR1 MNHEY, CDR2 SVGAGI. This CDR3 is 16 amino acids long. The CDR3 DNA reads as TGTGCCAGCAGTTACTCGTGGGACGGGGGGGATTCACCCCTCCACTTT. Its translation: CASSYSWDGGDSPLHF.

This sequence joins TRBV7-8 and TRBJ1-4; no firm D call. Trimming stripped 5 bases from V and 10 bases from J, with 17 bases between. There are 14 residues in the CDR3. Germline V CDR1 and CDR2: SGHVS, FQNEAQ. CDR3 region: CASSPSSFLGKLFF. The CDR3 DNA follows: TGTGCCAGCAGCCCGAGTAGCTTCCTCGGAAAACTGTTTTTT. The complete variable domain, with remaining parts taken from reference TRBV7-8 and TRBJ1-4, reads GAGVSQSPRYKVAKRGQDVALRCDPISGHVSLFWYQQALGQGPEFLTYFQNEAQLDKSGLPSDRFFAERPEGSVSTLKIQRTQQEDSAVYLCASSPSSFLGKLFFGSGTQLSVL.

The chain combines TRBV11-3 with TRBJ1-1; D is unclear. There are 12 residues in the CDR3. Deletions cut 5 bases from V and 2 bases from J, with 6 bases between. Germline V gene sequence: CDR1 SGHNT, CDR2 YENEEA. The CDR3 coding sequence is TGTGCCAGCAGCCGGGGAAACACTGAAGCTTTCTTT. As protein: CASSRGNTEAFF.

This chain links TRBV2 with TRBJ2-5; perhaps TRBD2 as D (5 bases). The ends were cut back, 4 bases at V and 5 bases at J, with 8 bases in the middle. Germline V CDR1 and CDR2: SNHLY, FYNNEI. CDR3 length: 12 residues. The CDR3 region is CASSVLEETQYF. CDR3 nucleotide sequence: TGTGCCAGCAGTGTACTAGAGGAGACCCAGTACTTC.

This clone was seen only once. The gene calls are TRBV10-2 and TRBJ1-2; no definite D call. V was pared by 8 bases and J by 4 bases, with 14 bases between. CDR1 is WSHSY and CDR2 is SAAADI in the germline V gene. The CDR3 runs 13 residues. The CDR3 region has the DNA TGCGCCAGCCTACCCACAGATCTCTATGGCTACACCTTC. It codes for CASLPTDLYGYTF.

The genes are TRBV2 and TRBJ1-2; a weak D match, TRBD1 (6 bases). This CDR3 contains 15 residues. CDR1 SNHLY and CDR2 FYNNEI come from the germline V gene. Trimming removed 0 bases at V and 2 bases at J, with 10 bases between. CDR3 DNA sequence: TGTGCCAGCAGTGAAGCGCTAACAGGGAACTATGGCTACACCTTC. This gives the protein CASSEALTGNYGYTF. Based on the CDR3 plus reference TRBV2 and TRBJ1-2, the full variable domain is EPEVTQTPSHQVTQMGQEVILRCVPISNHLYFYWYRQILGQKVEFLVSFYNNEISEKSEIFDDQFSVERPDGSNFTLKIRSTKLEDSAMYFCASSEALTGNYGYTFGSGTRLTVV.

This clone has just one count. This chain connects TRBV7-9 to TRBJ1-2; D is unclear. Looked up from germline, CDR1 is SEHNR and CDR2 is FQNEAQ (reference sequence). The CDR3 extends over 15 amino acids. Trimming pared 5 bases from V and 5 bases from J, leaving 18 bases between. The CDR3 is CASSTTSSGEYGYTF. The CDR3 DNA follows: TGTGCCAGCAGCACCACTTCATCTGGGGAGTATGGCTACACCTTC.

The V call is TRBV18, the J call TRBJ1-1, with a tentative D call TRBD1 (5 bases). This CDR3 is 18 amino acids long. V was shortened by 3 bases and J by 2 bases, with 22 bases between the two germline ends. The germline CDR1 and CDR2 sequences are KGHSH and LQKENI. CDR3 sequence reads: CASSPTPGIMRQNTEAFF. The CDR3 DNA reads as TGTGCCAGCTCACCGACCCCAGGGATAATGAGACAAAACACTGAAGCTTTCTTT.

The rearrangement joins TRBV30 to TRBJ2-7; tentative D call: TRBD2 (9 bases). CDR1 is GTSNPN, CDR2 SVGIG, per germline (reference sequence). The ends were cut back, 1 base at V and 4 bases at J, with 17 bases in the middle. The CDR3 is made up of 15 amino acids. CDR3 residues: CAWSAGGAGGYEQYF. As DNA, the CDR3 is TGTGCCTGGAGTGCAGGGGGCGCGGGAGGGTACGAGCAGTACTTC.